This T cell receptor (beta chain) appears in the sequencing data of a study of T cell responses to AZD1222 COVID-19 vaccine. Repertoires were generated with immunoSEQ multiplex PCR, while TCRdb's copy carries only in-frame clones and drops some. Of around 97,000 clones listed, 90% to 95% are singletons. Note on this clone: The antigen is not known.

General observations from the study: Just 5 to 7 AZD1222 recipients tested seropositive at baseline.

Source: peripheral blood, taken on day 0 of AZD1222 vaccination. The sequence derives from an adult in good health.

CDR3 DNA sequence: TGTGCCAGCAGAGACCCGGGACGGTTGAACACTGAAGCTTTCTTT. Its protein is CASRDPGRLNTEAFF. The chain couples TRBV6-5 to TRBJ1-1; D possibly corresponds to TRBD1 (5 bases). The CDR3 is 15 residues long. V shed 6 bases and J shed 0 bases, with 14 bases lying between them. Looked up from germline, CDR1 is MNHEY and CDR2 is SVGAGI.